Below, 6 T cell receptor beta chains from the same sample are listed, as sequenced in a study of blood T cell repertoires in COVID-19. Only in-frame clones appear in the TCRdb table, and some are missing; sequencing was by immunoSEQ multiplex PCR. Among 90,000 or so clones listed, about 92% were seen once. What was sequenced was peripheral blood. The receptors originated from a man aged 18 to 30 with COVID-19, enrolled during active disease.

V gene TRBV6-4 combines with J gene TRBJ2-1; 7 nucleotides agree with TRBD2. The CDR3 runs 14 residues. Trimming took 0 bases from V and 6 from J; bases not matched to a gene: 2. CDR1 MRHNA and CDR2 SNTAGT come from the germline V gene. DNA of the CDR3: TGTGCCAGCAGTGACTCGAGGACTAGCAATGAGCAGTTCTTC. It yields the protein CASSDSRTSNEQFF.

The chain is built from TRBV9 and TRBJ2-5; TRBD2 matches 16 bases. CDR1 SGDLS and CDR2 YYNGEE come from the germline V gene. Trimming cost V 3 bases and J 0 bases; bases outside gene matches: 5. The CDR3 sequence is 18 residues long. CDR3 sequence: CASSGGLAGGPHQETQYF. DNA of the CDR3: TGTGCCAGCAGCGGGGGACTAGCGGGAGGGCCGCACCAAGAGACCCAGTACTTC.

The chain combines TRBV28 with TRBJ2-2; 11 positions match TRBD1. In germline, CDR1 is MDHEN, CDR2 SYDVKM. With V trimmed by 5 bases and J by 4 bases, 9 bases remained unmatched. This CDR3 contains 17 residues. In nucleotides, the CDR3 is TGTGCCAGCAGTCCAGTAGGACAGGGGGCTGGCACCGGGGAGCTGTTTTTT. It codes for CASSPVGQGAGTGELFF. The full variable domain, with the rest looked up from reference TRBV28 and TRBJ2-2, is DVKVTQSSRYLVKRTGEKVFLECVQDMDHENMFWYRQDPGLGLRLIYFSYDVKMKEKGDIPEGYSVSREKKERFSLILESASTNQTSMYLCASSPVGQGAGTGELFFGEGSRLTVL.

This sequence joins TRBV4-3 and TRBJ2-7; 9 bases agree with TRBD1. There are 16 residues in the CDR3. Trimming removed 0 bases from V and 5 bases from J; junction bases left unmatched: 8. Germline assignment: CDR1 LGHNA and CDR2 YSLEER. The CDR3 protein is CASSQDSNRGLNEQYF. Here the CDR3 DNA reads TGCGCCAGCAGCCAAGATAGTAACAGGGGGCTTAACGAGCAGTACTTC.

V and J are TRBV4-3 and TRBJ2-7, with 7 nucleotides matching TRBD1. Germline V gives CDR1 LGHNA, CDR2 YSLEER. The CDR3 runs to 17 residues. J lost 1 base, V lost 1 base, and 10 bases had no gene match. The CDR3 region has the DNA TGCGCCAGCAGCCAAGTCCGACAGGGCAGGATTTCCTACGAGCAGTACTTC. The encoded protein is CASSQVRQGRISYEQYF.

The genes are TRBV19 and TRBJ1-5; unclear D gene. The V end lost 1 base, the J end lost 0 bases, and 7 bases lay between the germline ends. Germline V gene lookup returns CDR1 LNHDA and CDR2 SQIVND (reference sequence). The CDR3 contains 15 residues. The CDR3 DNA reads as TGTGCCAGTAGTATAGGAGCTTATAGCAATCAGCCCCAGCATTTT. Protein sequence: CASSIGAYSNQPQHF.